The 5 T cell receptor beta chains reported below all come from one sample, sequenced in a study of T cell clonotyping in hematopoietic cell transplantation. Only in-frame clones appear in the TCRdb table, and some are missing; sequencing was by immunoSEQ multiplex PCR. The repertoire consists of roughly 10,000 clones, with over 70% occurring once and the leading ten covering more than 7.5%. Sample: PBMCs, taken 30 days after allogeneic stem cell transplant. The receptors were sampled from a female patient aged 40 to 55 who had an allogeneic stem cell transplant from a related donor, so T cells may come from the graft donor. Some clones in this sample may be carry-over from other donors' samples.

The chain carries TRBV4-2 and TRBJ2-2, with TRBD2 matching over 9 bases. CDR1 and CDR2 from the germline V gene are LGHNA and YNFKEQ. After removal of 1 base from V and 7 bases from J, the junction contained 4 bases not matched to a gene. The CDR3 consists of 15 residues. CDR3 in DNA: TGTGCCAGCAGCCAAGCTAGCGGGGTCGGCGGGGAGCTGTTTTTT. Translating gives CASSQASGVGGELFF.

The chain employs TRBV29-1 and TRBJ2-1, with no clear D. Germline V CDR1 and CDR2: SQVTM, ANQGSEA. This CDR3 is 12 amino acids long. Trimming cost V 7 bases and J 5 bases, with 12 bases left between them. The CDR3, as DNA: TGCAGCGCCCACCCAGAAGACAATGAGCAGTTCTTC. It encodes CSAHPEDNEQFF.

The V and J genes are TRBV9 and TRBJ2-7; D is possibly TRBD1 (5 bases). Germline CDR1 is SGDLS and CDR2 is YYNGEE. V lost 3 bases and J lost 0, with 13 bases in between. This CDR3 comprises 15 residues. For the CDR3, the DNA is TGTGCCAGCAGCGCCAGGGCGGTTTCCTCCTACGAGCAGTACTTC. Encoded protein: CASSARAVSSYEQYF.

The rearrangement joins TRBV11-2 to TRBJ1-4, with TRBD1 matching over 9 bases. With 5 bases clipped from V and 7 bases from J, the junction kept 5 bases outside the gene matches. CDR3 length equals 14 residues. Germline CDR1 SGHAT, CDR2 FQNNGV. The CDR3 protein is CASSLGTGLEKLFF. The CDR3 DNA is TGTGCCAGCAGCCTCGGGACAGGGCTTGAAAAACTGTTTTTT.

V is TRBV2 and J is TRBJ1-2; 8 bases are a match to TRBD1. J lost 7 bases, V lost 5 bases, and 6 bases had no gene match. This CDR3 is built from 13 residues. Germline loops: CDR1 SNHLY, CDR2 FYNNEI. CDR3 DNA: TGTGCCAGCAGTAACAGGGGGACTTCTGGCTACACCTTC. Amino acids: CASSNRGTSGYTF.